This TCR beta chain was sequenced during a study of molecular identifiers for immune sequencing clone quantification. As for the study in general: In replicates, the authors split RNA from approximately 20,000 or 100,000 naive CD8 cells five ways and sequenced four. Broader study findings: Clones above 20 RNA copies held over 99% of effector molecules, under 1% in naive cells.

From the PCR reads, TCRdb called clonotypes with MiXCR, one entry per CDR3 protein. Of some 89,000 distinct CDR3 sequences in the sample, 24% are singletons; the top ten hold 0.94%. With regard to this clonotype: As yet, its antigen is unknown. A much more abundant neighbour one base away suggests this may be a read error.

V lost 3 bases to trimming and J lost 0 bases, with 10 bases between them. The CDR3 loop spans 15 amino acids. Germline CDR1 and CDR2: MDHEN and SYDVKM. The sequencing input was naive CD8+ T cells from blood, with Jurkat cell RNA spiked in. Subset given: FACS-sorted CD8+CD4-CCR7+CD45RA+ naive T cells. J is TRBJ2-3 and V is TRBV28; D is ambiguous. The clonotype was recovered from a human donor in good health. Some libraries in this study had Jurkat cell RNA spiked in. The CDR3 region is CASSLSRVSTDTQYF. CDR3 coding DNA: TGTGCCAGCAGTTTGTCAAGAGTTAGCACAGATACGCAGTATTTT.